Presented here are 18 T cell receptor beta chains from one specimen sequenced in a study of T cells after posttransplantation cyclophosphamide. Produced via immunoSEQ multiplex PCR; TCRdb's table is partial and in-frame only. This table holds over 15,000 clones, around 68% found once. Cyclophosphamide on days +3 and +4 followed busulfan-fludarabine conditioning and a marrow graft. Sequencing was performed on PBMCs, taken after an allogeneic stem cell transplant with post-transplant cyclophosphamide. The receptors come from a male patient aged 25-45 years who received an allogeneic stem cell transplant from a related donor, was CMV-positive, and had acute GVHD only. Some T cells here may be from the graft donor.

The gene calls are TRBV7-2 and TRBJ2-7, with D unclear. This CDR3 is built from 14 residues. Germline assignment: CDR1 SGHTA and CDR2 FQGNSA. V lost 6 bases and J lost 0, with 12 bases in between. Written as DNA, the CDR3 is TGTGCCAGCAGTCCCTTAGCCGTCTCCTACGAGCAGTACTTC. This gives the protein CASSPLAVSYEQYF.

J is TRBJ2-3 and V is TRBV6-5; weak D call: TRBD2 (5 bases). The length of the CDR3 is 16 residues. V was pared by 4 bases and J by 0 bases, with 14 bases between. Germline V gene sequence: CDR1 MNHEY, CDR2 SVGAGI. The CDR3 protein is CASSFRTRTSTDTQYF. The CDR3, as DNA: TGTGCCAGCAGTTTCCGGACTCGAACTAGCACAGATACGCAGTATTTT.

The rearrangement links TRBV7-9 to TRBJ2-7, with D possibly TRBD2 on 6 matching bases. The CDR3 sequence is 12 residues long. Trimming removed 7 bases from V and 4 bases from J, with 11 bases in between. Germline CDR1 is SEHNR and CDR2 is FQNEAQ (reference sequence). In DNA, the CDR3 is TGTGCCAGCAACGGGGGAGAATACGAGCAGTACTTC. Its protein product is CASNGGEYEQYF.

V gene TRBV4-3 combines with J gene TRBJ2-6; 7 bases are a match to TRBD1. The J segment lost 0 bases and the V segment lost 6 bases, leaving 14 bases of the junction unmatched. In germline, CDR1 is LGHNA, CDR2 YSLEER. The CDR3 extends over 19 amino acids. The CDR3, as DNA: TGCGCCAGCAGTGCAAGTAGTGACAGGGACCGCTCTGGGGCCAACGTCCTGACTTTC. Its translation: CASSASSDRDRSGANVLTF.

The chain joins TRBV7-2 to TRBJ1-1; no definite D call. The CDR3 length is 12 residues. V was trimmed by 4 bases and J by 9 bases, leaving 12 bases between them. Germline assignment: CDR1 SGHTA and CDR2 FQGNSA. In DNA, the CDR3 is TGTGCCAGCAGCTCGTCTCCCGGTCAAGCTTTCTTT. Translating it yields CASSSSPGQAFF. Supplemented by reference TRBV7-2 and TRBJ1-1, the full variable domain reads GAGVSQSPSNKVTEKGKDVELRCDPISGHTALYWYRQSLGQGLEFLIYFQGNSAPDKSGLPSDRFSAERTGGSVSTLTIQRTQQEDSAVYLCASSSSPGQAFFGQGTRLTVV.

The gene calls are TRBV5-1 and TRBJ2-5; tentative D call: TRBD1 (7 bases). This CDR3 is 15 amino acids long. Trimming removed 2 bases at V and 2 bases at J, with 13 bases between. Germline V gene sequence: CDR1 SGHRS, CDR2 YFSETQ. The DNA for the CDR3 is TGCGCCAGCAGCTTAGGGGGCGCGGGGCAAGAGACCCAGTACTTC. It encodes CASSLGGAGQETQYF. The full variable domain, in which reference TRBV5-1 and TRBJ2-5 provide the parts outside the CDR3, is KAGVTQTPRYLIKTRGQQVTLSCSPISGHRSVSWYQQTPGQGLQFLFEYFSETQRNKGNFPGRFSGRQFSNSRSEMNVSTLELGDSALYLCASSLGGAGQETQYFGPGTRLLVL.

The chain carries TRBV7-2 and TRBJ1-2; 7 bases align to TRBD1. CDR1 SGHTA and CDR2 FQGNSA come from the germline V gene. V trimming: 5 bases; J trimming: 4 bases; junction bases outside the gene matches: 7. The CDR3 consists of 14 residues. The CDR3 loop is CASSRIQGIYGYTF. The CDR3, as DNA: TGTGCCAGCAGCAGGATACAGGGGATCTATGGCTACACCTTC. The complete variable domain, with remaining parts taken from reference TRBV7-2 and TRBJ1-2, reads GAGVSQSPSNKVTEKGKDVELRCDPISGHTALYWYRQSLGQGLEFLIYFQGNSAPDKSGLPSDRFSAERTGGSVSTLTIQRTQQEDSAVYLCASSRIQGIYGYTFGSGTRLTVV.

This clone has just a few counts. The genes are TRBV2 and TRBJ1-6, with 9 bases aligning to TRBD1. The CDR3 has 14 amino acids. Trimming took 6 bases from V and 9 from J; bases not matched to a gene: 6. CDR1 and CDR2 (germline): SNHLY, FYNNEI. CDR3 region: CASSAGQGISPLHF. The CDR3 nucleotides are TGTGCCAGCAGCGCCGGACAGGGGATTTCACCCCTCCACTTT.

In its sample, this clone was seen once. This chain joins TRBV4-2 and TRBJ1-5; a possible D gene is TRBD1 (5 bases). Trimming cost V 0 bases and J 7 bases, with 13 bases left between them. Germline CDR1 is LGHNA and CDR2 is YNFKEQ. This CDR3 spans 15 amino acids. In DNA, the CDR3 is TGTGCCAGCAGCCAAGACCCGGGGGGTTGGCAGCCCCAGCATTTT. This sequence encodes CASSQDPGGWQPQHF.

The rearrangement links TRBV27 to TRBJ2-3; TRBD2 matches 9 bases. Germline trimming cut 5 bases from V and 0 bases from J; bases unmatched to any gene: 15. The CDR3 consists of 19 residues. Germline V gene sequence: CDR1 MNHEY, CDR2 SMNVEV (reference sequence). The CDR3 nucleotides read TGTGCCAGCAGTCCTGGACTAGCGCAACTAACCCTAAGCACAGATACGCAGTATTTT. It specifies CASSPGLAQLTLSTDTQYF.

The gene calls are TRBV29-1 and TRBJ1-2, with TRBD1 matching over 10 bases. The ends lost 4 bases at V and 8 bases at J; junction bases unmatched: 7. The CDR3 spans 13 residues. Germline CDR1 reads SQVTM; CDR2 reads ANQGSEA. The CDR3 loop is CSVGDRGLGGYTF. The CDR3 region has the DNA TGCAGCGTTGGCGACAGGGGGCTGGGGGGCTACACCTTC.

This clone was observed once. The chain links TRBV4-2 to TRBJ2-1, with 7 bases fitting TRBD2. Germline assignment: CDR1 LGHNA and CDR2 YNFKEQ. There are 17 residues in the CDR3. V lost 1 base, J lost 10 bases, and 16 bases stayed unmatched. The chain's CDR3 is CASSQAPQRGTPGEQFF. The CDR3 region has the DNA TGTGCCAGCAGCCAAGCCCCGCAGCGGGGAACCCCCGGGGAGCAGTTCTTC.

The chain is built from TRBV5-4 and TRBJ1-5; D uncertain. Germline values: CDR1 SGHNT, CDR2 YYREEE (reference sequence). The CDR3 is 13 amino acids. V lost 5 bases to trimming and J lost 3 bases, with 9 bases between them. The CDR3 is CASSSDTNQPQHF. CDR3 DNA: TGTGCCAGCAGTTCTGACACCAATCAGCCCCAGCATTTT. Full variable domain (remainder filled in from reference TRBV5-4 and TRBJ1-5): ETGVTQSPTHLIKTRGQQVTLRCSSQSGHNTVSWYQQALGQGPQFIFQYYREEENGRGNFPPRFSGLQFPNYSSELNVNALELDDSALYLCASSSDTNQPQHFGDGTRLSIL.

The chain is built from TRBV7-2 and TRBJ1-1; 7 bases are shared with TRBD1. V lost 7 bases and J lost 10; bases outside the gene matches: 18. The CDR3 runs to 15 residues. Germline values: CDR1 SGHTA, CDR2 FQGNSA. CDR3 sequence reads: CASTLVPGQYRGAFF. CDR3 DNA: TGTGCCAGCACCTTGGTACCGGGACAGTACCGAGGAGCTTTCTTT.

The J gene is TRBJ2-1, the V gene TRBV19; 10 nucleotides line up with TRBD2. V gave up 3 bases and J gave up 4 bases; unmatched junction bases: 6. Germline V CDR1 and CDR2: LNHDA, SQIVND (reference sequence). This CDR3 region has 16 residues. The CDR3 bases are TGTGCCAGTAGTATCCGGAGGACTAGCGGTTACAATGAGCAGTTCTTC. Amino acid sequence: CASSIRRTSGYNEQFF.

The V gene is TRBV7-8, the J gene TRBJ1-2, with D unclear. Per the germline V gene, CDR1 is SGHVS and CDR2 is FQNEAQ. V was trimmed by 1 base and J by 7 bases, leaving 16 bases between them. The CDR3 length is 15 residues. CDR3 nucleotide sequence: TGTGCCAGCAGCTTAGGGCGGCGCCTAGAAGGTGGCTACACCTTC. This encodes CASSLGRRLEGGYTF.

The J gene is TRBJ1-6, the V gene TRBV5-1; D is undetermined. V was pared by 0 bases and J by 4 bases, with 5 bases between. CDR3 length: 14 amino acids. The germline V gene has CDR1 SGHRS and CDR2 YFSETQ. The CDR3 spells CASSLDGYNSPLHF. The CDR3 DNA reads as TGCGCCAGCAGCTTGGACGGGTATAATTCACCCCTCCACTTT.

This rearrangement joins TRBV4-3 to TRBJ1-2, with TRBD1 matching 8 bases. The CDR3 is 15 amino acids. Trimming took 0 bases from V and 7 from J; bases not matched to a gene: 7. In germline, CDR1 is LGHNA, CDR2 YSLEER. This CDR3 reads CASSQEFRGRGGYTF. The CDR3 DNA reads as TGCGCCAGCAGCCAAGAATTCAGGGGGCGCGGTGGCTACACCTTC.